The 16 T cell receptor beta chains listed next were all sequenced from one sample in a study of CD8+ T cells in alopecia areata. The treatment here: oral pan-JAK inhibitor, 5-10 mg twice daily. Extracted RNA was reverse transcribed, and the resulting cDNA served as sequencing template. Assay: immunoSEQ multiplex PCR; the TCRdb copy retains only in-frame clones and omits some. This sample carries more than 90,000 clones, 58% of them seen once, and the ten largest clones take roughly 30%. The source material was CD8+ T cells sorted from blood, sampled at week 4, from a patient treated with tofacitinib. Source of these receptors: a human donor with alopecia areata.

The chain links TRBV29-1 to TRBJ1-4; D remains ambiguous. Germline V CDR1 and CDR2: SQVTM, ANQGSEA. Trimming removed 0 bases at V and 8 bases at J, with 25 bases between. The CDR3 is made up of 18 amino acids. CDR3 in DNA: TGCAGCGTTGAAGACTTTCTCCCTTGGGGTGAGGGCGGAGAAAAACTGTTTTTT. It translates to CSVEDFLPWGEGGEKLFF.

The genes are TRBV7-9 and TRBJ2-5; D is unclear. V was shortened by 1 base and J by 4 bases, with 19 bases between the two germline ends. The V gene's germline CDR1 is SEHNR and CDR2 FQNEAQ (reference sequence). The CDR3 loop spans 17 amino acids. The CDR3 loop reads CASSLEVGMTFGETQYF. The CDR3 DNA reads as TGTGCCAGCAGCTTAGAGGTGGGGATGACTTTCGGAGAGACCCAGTACTTC.

The gene calls are TRBV5-6 and TRBJ1-2, with 10 bases lining up with TRBD1. The CDR3 is 14 amino acids. The germline gives CDR1 SGHDT, CDR2 YYEEEE. The ends lost 3 bases at V and 5 bases at J; junction bases unmatched: 4. CDR3 in amino acids: CASSSGQGGYGYTF. In nucleotides, the CDR3 is TGTGCCAGCAGCTCCGGACAGGGGGGTTATGGCTACACCTTC.

V usage is TRBV5-6 and J usage is TRBJ2-1, with D uncertain. This CDR3 has 13 residues. V lost 0 bases and J lost 5, with 6 bases in between. The germline V gene has CDR1 SGHDT and CDR2 YYEEEE. CDR3 amino acids: CASSLASDNEQFF. CDR3 DNA: TGTGCCAGCAGCTTGGCGTCAGACAATGAGCAGTTCTTC.

This chain links TRBV29-1 with TRBJ2-5, with a possible D match to TRBD2 (6 bases). V was cut by 6 bases and J by 2 bases, with 19 bases left in between. This CDR3 has 15 residues. The V gene's germline CDR1 is SQVTM and CDR2 ANQGSEA. The CDR3 DNA follows: TGCAGCGTCCTTACCCTATACCGGGGGCAAGAGACCCAGTACTTC. Translated, it gives CSVLTLYRGQETQYF.

This chain connects TRBV5-1 to TRBJ2-1; 8 bases agree with TRBD1. The CDR3 has 17 amino acids. After removal of 0 bases from V and 0 bases from J, the junction contained 5 bases not matched to a gene. Germline V gives CDR1 SGHRS, CDR2 YFSETQ. The DNA of the CDR3 is TGCGCCAGCAGCTTGGCCTGGACAGGGAGCTCCTACAATGAGCAGTTCTTC. It specifies CASSLAWTGSSYNEQFF.

A note on this clone: Distinct nucleotide sequences in the sample also encode this CDR3. V usage is TRBV29-1 and J usage is TRBJ1-1, with no clear D. This CDR3 has 12 residues. Germline V CDR1 and CDR2: SQVTM, ANQGSEA. Trimming pared 3 bases from V and 1 base from J, leaving 6 bases between. The CDR3 reads CSVEDPNTEAFF. Here the CDR3 DNA reads TGCAGCGTTGAGGACCCGAACACTGAAGCTTTCTTT. The variable domain in full, completed from reference TRBV29-1 and TRBJ1-1, reads SAVISQKPSRDICQRGTSLTIQCQVDSQVTMMFWYRQQPGQSLTLIATANQGSEATYESGFVIDKFPISRPNLTFSTLTVSNMSPEDSSIYLCSVEDPNTEAFFGQGTRLTVV.

V and J are TRBV2 and TRBJ2-7; possible D gene TRBD2, 5 bases. The V end lost 6 bases, the J end lost 4 bases, and 19 bases lay between the germline ends. The CDR3 loop spans 15 amino acids. Germline CDR1 is SNHLY and CDR2 is FYNNEI. In DNA form, the CDR3 reads TGTGCCAGCAGGGATATTGGACTCCACCCATACGAGCAGTACTTC. Protein: CASRDIGLHPYEQYF.

The CDR3 protein is CATQGGLAGYTF. The CDR3 nucleotides are TGTGCCACCCAGGGGGGGCTGGCTGGCTACACCTTC. The chain links TRBV25-1 to TRBJ1-2, with TRBD1 matching over 7 bases. Trimming at V came to 10 bases and at J to 7 bases, leaving 9 bases not matched to a gene. There are 12 residues in the CDR3. Germline V gives CDR1 MGHDK, CDR2 SYGVNS.

The chain is built from TRBV30 and TRBJ1-1; unclear D gene. Trimming removed 4 bases from V and 0 bases from J, with 9 bases in between. In germline, CDR1 is GTSNPN, CDR2 SVGIG (reference sequence). The CDR3 sequence is 13 residues long. Here the CDR3 reads CAWTAGLNTEAFF. The DNA of the CDR3 is TGTGCCTGGACCGCCGGGTTGAACACTGAAGCTTTCTTT.

The chain carries TRBV29-1 and TRBJ2-6; D unclear. Germline V CDR1 and CDR2: SQVTM, ANQGSEA. V was clipped by 0 bases and J by 0 bases, with 9 bases between them. The CDR3 is 16 residues long. CDR3 in DNA: TGCAGCGTTGAAGAAGGAAGGAGCTCTGGGGCCAACGTCCTGACTTTC. Translating it yields CSVEEGRSSGANVLTF.

The chain couples TRBV7-2 to TRBJ1-1; no firm D call. The CDR3 covers 12 residues. Germline V gene lookup returns CDR1 SGHTA and CDR2 FQGNSA. V lost 2 bases, J lost 2 bases, and 3 bases lay in between. CDR3 residues: CASSLINTEAFF. The CDR3, as DNA: TGTGCCAGCAGCTTAATAAACACTGAAGCTTTCTTT. The full variable domain, completed using reference TRBV7-2 and TRBJ1-1, is GAGVSQSPSNKVTEKGKDVELRCDPISGHTALYWYRQSLGQGLEFLIYFQGNSAPDKSGLPSDRFSAERTGGSVSTLTIQRTQQEDSAVYLCASSLINTEAFFGQGTRLTVV.

This clone has just a few counts. The gene calls are TRBV19 and TRBJ2-5, with 8 bases matching TRBD1. Germline-derived CDR1 and CDR2 are LNHDA and SQIVND (reference sequence). The CDR3 sequence is 13 residues long. Trimming at V came to 5 bases and at J to 7 bases, leaving 6 bases not matched to a gene. The CDR3 nucleotides read TGTGCCAGTAGTCCGGGACAGGAAGGGACCCAGTACTTC. Translating it yields CASSPGQEGTQYF.

J is TRBJ2-7 and V is TRBV30; 11 bases line up with TRBD1. The V gene's germline CDR1 is GTSNPN and CDR2 SVGIG (reference sequence). CDR3 length equals 16 residues. After removal of 4 bases from V and 1 base from J, the junction contained 9 bases not matched to a gene. CDR3 sequence: CAWTWTGGEISYEQYF. CDR3 DNA: TGTGCCTGGACGTGGACAGGGGGCGAGATTTCCTACGAGCAGTACTTC.

There are a few counts of this clone. The chain links TRBV29-1 to TRBJ1-2; D unclear. Trimming pared 1 base from V and 5 bases from J, leaving 8 bases between. Germline V gene sequence: CDR1 SQVTM, CDR2 ANQGSEA. The CDR3 is made up of 12 amino acids. This chain's CDR3 is CSVEATVYGYTF. CDR3 DNA sequence: TGCAGCGTTGAAGCCACGGTATATGGCTACACCTTC.

The rearrangement links TRBV27 to TRBJ1-5, with TRBD1 as a possible D gene (5 bases). The CDR3 loop spans 16 amino acids. Germline V gives CDR1 MNHEY, CDR2 SMNVEV (reference sequence). Trimming removed 5 bases at V and 6 bases at J, with 20 bases between. DNA for the CDR3: TGTGCCAGCAGTCCAATTCTAAGTGCAGGGAGTCAGCCCCAGCATTTT. This gives the protein CASSPILSAGSQPQHF.